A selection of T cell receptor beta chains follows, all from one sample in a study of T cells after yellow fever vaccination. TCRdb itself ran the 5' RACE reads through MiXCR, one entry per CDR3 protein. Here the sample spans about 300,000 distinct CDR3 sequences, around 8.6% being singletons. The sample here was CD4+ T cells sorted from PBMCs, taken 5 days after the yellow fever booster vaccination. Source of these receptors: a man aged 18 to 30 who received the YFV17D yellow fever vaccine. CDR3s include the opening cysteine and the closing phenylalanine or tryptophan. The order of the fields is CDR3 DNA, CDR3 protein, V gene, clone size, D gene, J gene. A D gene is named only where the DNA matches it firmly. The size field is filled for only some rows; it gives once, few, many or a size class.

TGTGCCAGCAGTTTATGGGCGGGGGGTAATGAGCAGTTCTTC	CASSLWAGGNEQFF	TRBV12-3/TRBV12-4	few	TRBD2	TRBJ2-1
TGTGCCAGCAGCTTAGGAGGGTTCGGCTACACCTTC	CASSLGGFGYTF	TRBV7-2	few	NA	TRBJ1-2
TGTGCCAGCAGGTCGACAGCCCGGTATGGCTACACCTTC	CASRSTARYGYTF	TRBV7-2	NA	NA	TRBJ1-2
TGTGCCAGCAGCCTCAAAAAAACCGGGACAGGATTGTTGCATAGTACTAATGAAAAACTGTTTTTT	CASSLKKTGTGLLHSTNEKLFF	TRBV7-2	NA	TRBD1	TRBJ1-4
TGTGCCAGCAGCGTAGGGGTGACAACTAATGAAAAACTGTTTTTT	CASSVGVTTNEKLFF	TRBV9	few	NA	TRBJ1-4
TGCGCCAGCAGCTTCACCCCCCTTGGGGCATACGAGCAGTACTTC	CASSFTPLGAYEQYF	TRBV5-1	few	NA	TRBJ2-7
TGTGCCAGCAAACTCCCAGGACCCTACGAGCAGTACTTC	CASKLPGPYEQYF	TRBV6-2/TRBV6-3	many	NA	TRBJ2-7
TGTGCCAGCAGTTTAAATTTCAGGGGCGAGCAGTACTTC	CASSLNFRGEQYF	TRBV27	many	NA	TRBJ2-7
TGTGCCAGCAGCCCCGGGACTAGAAACGAGCAGTACTTC	CASSPGTRNEQYF	TRBV14	few	TRBD2	TRBJ2-7
TGTGCCAGCAGCATCATGGGGGGAACTGAAGCTTTCTTT	CASSIMGGTEAFF	TRBV12-3/TRBV12-4	NA	NA	TRBJ1-1
TGCAGTGCTAGGATCCGAACCTCCCAAGAGACCCAGTACTTC	CSARIRTSQETQYF	TRBV20-1	NA	NA	TRBJ2-5
TGTGCCAGCAGCTCACCGGGACAGGGAGGAGAGACCCAGTACTTC	CASSSPGQGGETQYF	TRBV5-5	NA	TRBD1	TRBJ2-5
TGTGCCAGCAGTGAACGGGACATTCTGGGTTCGGCTTTCTTT	CASSERDILGSAFF	TRBV25-1	few	NA	TRBJ1-1
TGTGCCAGCAGTGACGGACAGGGGCCTTCACCCCTCCACTTT	CASSDGQGPSPLHF	TRBV25-1	NA	TRBD1	TRBJ1-6
TGCGCCAGCAGCTTGTTCAGGGATAGTCCTGAGCAGTTCTTC	CASSLFRDSPEQFF	TRBV5-1	many	NA	TRBJ2-1
TGTGCCAGCAGTTTAATCGGGACGGGAAATTCACCCCTCCACTTT	CASSLIGTGNSPLHF	TRBV27	many	NA	TRBJ1-6
TGCAGCGTTCAGGGGAGTGCTGGGGCCAACGTCCTGACTTTC	CSVQGSAGANVLTF	TRBV29-1	few	NA	TRBJ2-6
TGTGCCAGCAGCTTACCAGGGGCCCAAGAGACCCAGTACTTC	CASSLPGAQETQYF	TRBV11-2	few	NA	TRBJ2-5
TGTGCCAGCAGCCAAGATCCAACAGGGGTAAACACTGAAGCTTTCTTT	CASSQDPTGVNTEAFF	TRBV4-2	NA	TRBD1	TRBJ1-1
TGTGCCAGCAGCAGCCTTTCCACAGGAATGTATGGCTACACCTTC	CASSSLSTGMYGYTF	TRBV5-4	NA	NA	TRBJ1-2
TGCAGTGCGAACTCAGCCGATGAGCAGTTCTTC	CSANSADEQFF	TRBV20-1	NA	NA	TRBJ2-1
TGTGCCAGCAGCTTAGCAGCTAGCGGGGGGGCGCGCAATGAGCAGTTCTTC	CASSLAASGGARNEQFF	TRBV7-2	NA	TRBD2	TRBJ2-1
TGTGCCAGCTCACCGTTGACAGGTTCTGATGGCTACACCTTC	CASSPLTGSDGYTF	TRBV9	few	NA	TRBJ1-2
TGTGCCAGTAGATTCGCAACTTTCGGGAGGAACACTGAAGCTTTCTTT	CASRFATFGRNTEAFF	TRBV19	NA	NA	TRBJ1-1
TGCAGCGTTGACTCCGGACTAGCGGGGGGAGAGACCCAGTACTTC	CSVDSGLAGGETQYF	TRBV29-1	few	TRBD2	TRBJ2-5
TGCAGTGCTAGAGGTTCAGGGGGCGTTGCAGAAGCTTTCTTT	CSARGSGGVAEAFF	TRBV20-1	NA	TRBD1	TRBJ1-1
TGTGCCAGCAGCTGGGACAGGCAAGCCCAGTACTTC	CASSWDRQAQYF	TRBV7-2	few	TRBD1	TRBJ2-5
TGTGCCAGCAGCATCGGTCGACAACCAAATGAAAAACTGTTTTTT	CASSIGRQPNEKLFF	TRBV2	many	NA	TRBJ1-4
TGCAGGGGACGGGGGGACACTGAAGCTTTCTTT	CRGRGDTEAFF	TRBV20-1	few	NA	TRBJ1-1
TGTGCCAGCAGGAGGGACAGATCTAGCACAGATACGCAGTATTTT	CASRRDRSSTDTQYF	TRBV5-4	few	TRBD1	TRBJ2-3
TGTGCCAGCACCGGGGCGGGGGTCGGGAAGGGGGAGCAGTTCTTC	CASTGAGVGKGEQFF	TRBV27	NA	TRBD2	TRBJ2-1
TGTGCCAGCAGTGGGGGAGCCTCCCATTCTAATTCACCCCTCCACTTT	CASSGGASHSNSPLHF	TRBV28	few	NA	TRBJ1-6
TGCGCCAGCAGCTTATTAACAGGGGTTCAAGAGACCCAGTACTTC	CASSLLTGVQETQYF	TRBV5-1	NA	TRBD1	TRBJ2-5
TGCAGTGCTAGAGCAGGGTGGAACAATCAGCCCCAGCATTTT	CSARAGWNNQPQHF	TRBV20-1	NA	NA	TRBJ1-5
TGTGCCAGCAGCCAAGCGGGGTCCCGGGACAATGAGCAGTTCTTC	CASSQAGSRDNEQFF	TRBV3-1	few	NA	TRBJ2-1
TGCGCCAGCAGCCTTCCAGGGGAGAGGACTGAAGCTTTCTTT	CASSLPGERTEAFF	TRBV4-1	few	NA	TRBJ1-1
TGTGCCAGCAGCTTAGGGCCCGGGCAGGGCGAAGCTTTCTTT	CASSLGPGQGEAFF	TRBV7-2	NA	NA	TRBJ1-1